Reported below is one T cell receptor beta chain. Assay: immunoSEQ multiplex PCR; the TCRdb copy retains only in-frame clones and omits some. The sample includes around 550,000 clones, approximately 95% seen only once; the top ten take about 0.064%. This sample stems from a study of shared clonotypes between healthy human individuals. The CDR3 spans 15 residues. V lost 1 base, J lost 6 bases, and 3 bases stayed unmatched. CDR1 and CDR2 (germline): SGHAT, FQNNGV. The clonotype originates from a woman aged 25-40 years in good health. The rearrangement uses TRBV11-2 and TRBJ1-5, with 10 positions matching TRBD1. Specimen: naive CD4+ T cells sorted from blood. Regarding subset: CD45RA+ positively selected. In DNA form, the CDR3 reads TGTGCCAGCAGCTTAGCGGGACAGGGGACTCAGCCCCAGCATTTT. Translation gives CASSLAGQGTQPQHF.